Presented here are 25 T cell receptor beta chains from one specimen sequenced in a study of T cells in tuberculosis. After thawing and overnight rest, PBMC were stained with GMM-loaded CD1B tetramer, viability dye and anti-CD3 for sorting. C32 glucose monomycolate from Rhodococcus equi was loaded onto the CD1B tetramers. Some clones are missing from TCRdb's copy, which holds only in-frame ones; the method was immunoSEQ multiplex PCR. The sample contains about 88,000 clones, more than 75% of which appear only once. The sequencing input was CD1b-GMM tetramer-negative cells sorted from PBMCs. All receptors derive from an adult woman with latent tuberculosis.

The count of this clone is one. This chain uses TRBV11-2 with TRBJ2-5; D perhaps matches TRBD1 (6 bases). The ends were cut back, 5 bases at V and 1 base at J, with 14 bases in the middle. The CDR3 runs 15 residues. Germline CDR1 is SGHAT and CDR2 is FQNNGV. For the CDR3, the DNA is TGTGCCAGCAGCAAAGAGGACAGCTTCCAAGAGACCCAGTACTTC. As protein: CASSKEDSFQETQYF.

V usage is TRBV7-8 and J usage is TRBJ1-3; tentative D call: TRBD1 (5 bases). The V end was cut by 9 bases, the J end by 1 base, with 22 bases between. Germline-derived CDR1 and CDR2 are SGHVS and FQNEAQ. CDR3 length equals 17 residues. The CDR3 nucleotides are TGTGCCAGTCTGACTGTGGCGTCCGGGGGGTCTGGAAACACCATATATTTT. It codes for CASLTVASGGSGNTIYF.

V gene TRBV4-3 combines with J gene TRBJ1-2, with 9 bases matching TRBD1. This CDR3 is 17 amino acids long. V lost 0 bases and J lost 3; bases outside the gene matches: 8. In germline, CDR1 is LGHNA, CDR2 YSLEER. The CDR3 reads CASSQDFEQGADYGYTF. In nucleotides, the CDR3 is TGCGCCAGCAGCCAAGATTTCGAACAGGGGGCTGACTATGGCTACACCTTC.

This clone was seen once. CDR3: CASITGVLTGELFF. Written as DNA, the CDR3 is TGTGCCAGCATCACAGGAGTTCTCACCGGGGAGCTGTTTTTT. V is TRBV11-2 and J is TRBJ2-2; possibly TRBD1 for D (5 bases). The length of the CDR3 is 14 residues. Per the germline V gene, CDR1 is SGHAT and CDR2 is FQNNGV. V was cut by 7 bases and J by 4 bases, with 13 bases left in between.

The V and J genes are TRBV10-3 and TRBJ2-3, with 7 bases matching TRBD2. The V segment lost 2 bases and the J segment 0 bases; nucleotides outside the gene matches: 17. CDR3 size: 20 residues. Per the germline V gene, CDR1 is ENHRY and CDR2 is SYGVKD. CDR3 nucleotide sequence: TGTGCCATCAGTGAGATCACCGGCAATGTGTGGCGGGGGAGCACAGATACGCAGTATTTT. Translation gives CAISEITGNVWRGSTDTQYF.

This chain's CDR3 is CASSPDNSPLHF. CDR3 in DNA: TGTGCCAGCAGCCCGGATAATTCACCCCTCCACTTT. The V call is TRBV11-2, the J call TRBJ1-6; D is unresolved. Trimming stripped 5 bases from V and 5 bases from J, with 4 bases between. Germline-derived CDR1 and CDR2 are SGHAT and FQNNGV. The CDR3 loop spans 12 amino acids.

Worth noting for this clone: A junction boundary mismatches the germline segment, possibly from a read error. In the same sample, other DNA sequences code for this CDR3. The J gene is TRBJ1-6, the V gene TRBV6-1; a possible D gene is TRBD1 (6 bases). Germline V gene lookup returns CDR1 MNHNS and CDR2 SASEGT. The CDR3 spans 14 residues. CDR3 protein: CASSRDIGNSPLHF. CDR3 bases: TGTGCCAGCAGTCGGGACATCGGTAATTCCCCCCTCCACTTT.

V and J are TRBV5-1 and TRBJ1-2; 9 nucleotides align to TRBD1. Germline V gives CDR1 SGHRS, CDR2 YFSETQ. CDR3 size: 15 residues. V dropped 4 bases and J dropped 1; count of bases not matched to a gene: 5. The chain's CDR3 is CASSQGTGLNYGYTF. The CDR3 coding sequence is TGCGCCAGCAGCCAAGGGACAGGGCTTAACTATGGCTACACCTTC.

This chain connects TRBV5-1 to TRBJ2-1, with TRBD1 matching over 7 bases. The V segment lost 2 bases and the J segment 4 bases; nucleotides outside the gene matches: 9. Looked up from germline, CDR1 is SGHRS and CDR2 is YFSETQ. CDR3 length equals 16 residues. CDR3 sequence: CASSLFVGQPYNEQFF. The CDR3 DNA reads TGCGCCAGCAGCTTATTTGTGGGACAGCCTTACAATGAGCAGTTCTTC.

This rearrangement joins TRBV7-2 to TRBJ1-1; D not certain. CDR3 length: 13 amino acids. Germline V CDR1 and CDR2: SGHTA, FQGNSA. V was clipped by 3 bases and J by 5 bases, with 10 bases between them. CDR3 in DNA: TGTGCCAGCAGCTTCCGTGAGAGGACTGAAGCTTTCTTT. Its protein is CASSFRERTEAFF.

V is TRBV7-7 and J is TRBJ2-3, with 12 bases identical to TRBD2. The CDR3 runs to 15 residues. The J segment lost 6 bases and the V segment lost 5 bases, leaving 6 bases of the junction unmatched. Germline CDR1 SSHAT, CDR2 FNYEAQ (reference sequence). CDR3 coding DNA: TGTGCCAGCAGCGTTACTAGCGGGGGGACGGATACGCAGTATTTT. Protein product: CASSVTSGGTDTQYF.

The chain links TRBV6-1 to TRBJ1-1; 7 bases are shared with TRBD1. Germline V CDR1 and CDR2: MNHNS, SASEGT. Trimming removed 6 bases from V and 4 bases from J; junction bases left unmatched: 5. The CDR3 has 13 residues. The DNA of the CDR3 is TGTGCCAGCAGCCGACAGGGACCCACTGAAGCTTTCTTT. This codes for CASSRQGPTEAFF.

The chain carries TRBV4-1 and TRBJ1-1; D gene unclear. Per the germline V gene, CDR1 is MGHRA and CDR2 is YSYEKL. With 1 base removed from V and 3 bases from J, the gap between germline ends came to 9 bases. The length of the CDR3 is 14 residues. CDR3 amino acids: CASSQVPGDTEAFF. DNA of the CDR3: TGCGCCAGCAGCCAAGTCCCCGGGGACACTGAAGCTTTCTTT.

The V call is TRBV9, the J call TRBJ1-1; TRBD1 matches at 8 bases. V lost 4 bases and J lost 7; bases outside the gene matches: 9. CDR1 and CDR2 (germline): SGDLS, YYNGEE. This CDR3 contains 14 residues. The CDR3 region is CASSPRQGPVEAFF. CDR3 in DNA: TGTGCCAGCAGCCCCAGACAGGGGCCCGTTGAAGCTTTCTTT.

CDR3 nucleotide sequence: TGCGCCAGCAGCTCCTGGACTAGCGGTATAGTTGCAGATACGCAGTATTTT. Translated, it gives CASSSWTSGIVADTQYF. This chain uses TRBV5-1 with TRBJ2-3, with TRBD2 matching over 10 bases. J was trimmed by 4 bases and V by 3 bases; bases with no gene match: 11. Germline loops: CDR1 SGHRS, CDR2 YFSETQ. This CDR3 contains 17 residues.

The chain couples TRBV28 to TRBJ1-1; TRBD1 matches at 8 bases. Germline V CDR1 and CDR2: MDHEN, SYDVKM. Losses at the gene ends were 7 bases for V and 3 bases for J; bases not matched to a gene: 7. This CDR3 spans 14 amino acids. Written as DNA, the CDR3 is TGTGCCAGCACACCGACAGGGGCGGACACTGAAGCTTTCTTT. Its protein product is CASTPTGADTEAFF.

This chain uses TRBV2 with TRBJ2-1; TRBD1 matches at 7 bases. This CDR3 has 15 amino acids. Per germline, CDR1 SNHLY and CDR2 FYNNEI. Germline trimming cut 6 bases from V and 4 bases from J; bases unmatched to any gene: 9. CDR3 amino acids: CASRKPGQLYNEQFF. CDR3 DNA: TGTGCCAGCAGAAAGCCGGGACAGCTATACAATGAGCAGTTCTTC.

This clone came up a few times. J is TRBJ1-1 and V is TRBV7-9, with 9 bases that match TRBD1. Germline V CDR1 and CDR2: SEHNR, FQNEAQ (reference sequence). The CDR3 contains 15 residues. Trimming cost V 5 bases and J 1 base; bases outside gene matches: 5. The CDR3 is CASSPRDRANTEAFF. As DNA, the CDR3 is TGTGCCAGCAGCCCCCGGGACAGGGCGAACACTGAAGCTTTCTTT.

The J gene is TRBJ2-7, the V gene TRBV6-6; TRBD1 might be the D (6 bases). V was trimmed by 5 bases and J by 3 bases, leaving 11 bases between them. CDR1 is MNHNY and CDR2 is SVGAGI in the germline V gene (reference sequence). CDR3 length equals 13 residues. The chain's CDR3 is CASSPGHNYEQYF. The DNA of the CDR3 is TGTGCCAGCAGTCCGGGACACAACTACGAGCAGTACTTC.

V gene TRBV5-4 combines with J gene TRBJ2-2; D uncertain. The germline gives CDR1 SGHNT, CDR2 YYREEE (reference sequence). This CDR3 spans 17 amino acids. V dropped 4 bases and J dropped 0 bases, with 16 bases sitting between them. The CDR3 DNA sequence: TGTGCCAGCAGCAAAACTACGGGTCCCCCGAACACCGGGGAGCTGTTTTTT. Encoded protein: CASSKTTGPPNTGELFF.

This chain links TRBV19 with TRBJ2-1, with no clear D. This CDR3 comprises 12 residues. V was trimmed by 5 bases and J by 3 bases, leaving 5 bases between them. CDR1 and CDR2 (germline): LNHDA, SQIVND (reference sequence). CDR3 sequence (DNA): TGTGCCAGTAGTCGAGTCTACAATGAGCAGTTCTTC. It encodes CASSRVYNEQFF.

This chain connects TRBV4-3 to TRBJ2-1; tentatively, D is TRBD2 (5 bases). V lost 2 bases to trimming and J lost 9 bases, with 14 bases between them. In germline, CDR1 is LGHNA, CDR2 YSLEER. This CDR3 is built from 14 residues. The CDR3 bases are TGCGCCAGCAGCCAATTTACGGGGTCCACTGAGCAGTTCTTC. This sequence encodes CASSQFTGSTEQFF.

The gene calls are TRBV19 and TRBJ2-7; D is perhaps TRBD1 (6 bases). Looked up from germline, CDR1 is LNHDA and CDR2 is SQIVND (reference sequence). V dropped 4 bases and J dropped 6 bases, with 25 bases sitting between them. The CDR3 covers 17 residues. The CDR3 nucleotides read TGTGCCAGTAGTACCCCCGAGAGCACCGTCCTCAGGGGCGAGCAGTACTTC. Its translation is CASSTPESTVLRGEQYF.

The rearrangement links TRBV10-2 to TRBJ1-2; tentative D call: TRBD1 (6 bases). Germline V gene data show CDR1 as WSHSY and CDR2 as SAAADI. This CDR3 is 14 amino acids long. Deletions cut 4 bases from V and 2 bases from J, with 11 bases between. CDR3 DNA sequence: TGCGCCAGCAGTGGAGGGGGAACCAACTATGGCTACACCTTC. This sequence encodes CASSGGGTNYGYTF.

In its sample, this clone was seen once. This chain's CDR3 is CASSQAAGTSLAGELFF. Written as DNA, the CDR3 is TGTGCCAGCAGCCAAGCTGCTGGGACTAGTCTGGCCGGGGAGCTGTTTTTT. This chain uses TRBV4-2 with TRBJ2-2; 8 positions match TRBD2. The length of the CDR3 is 17 residues. The V gene end was trimmed by 1 base and the J gene end by 6 bases; junction bases not matched to a gene: 10. The germline CDR1 and CDR2 sequences are LGHNA and YNFKEQ.